Listed below are T cell receptor beta chains from one sample, sequenced in a study of Graves' ophthalmopathy and Graves' hyperthyroidism. TCRdb fed the multiplex PCR reads into MiXCR, producing one record per CDR3 protein. This table has around 1.1 million distinct CDR3 sequences, 35% to 40% appearing once. Material for sequencing was peripheral blood or thyroid tissue (not recorded which). The receptor set was obtained from an adult man with Graves' hyperthyroidism. Both conserved end residues are part of each CDR3. D genes are given only for firm matches. Not all rows give a size; the values are once, few, many and, for expanded clones, a class.

D gene	clone size	CDR3 length	V gene	J gene	CDR3 protein	CDR3 DNA
-	many	14	TRBV12-3/TRBV12-4	TRBJ1-4	CASTTYGGAEKLFF	TGTGCCAGCACCACGTATGGGGGCGCGGAAAAACTGTTTTTT
-	-	13	TRBV29-1	TRBJ1-1	CSVDHNRASEAFF	TGCAGCGTTGATCACAACAGGGCATCTGAAGCTTTCTTT
-	-	16	TRBV20-1	TRBJ1-2	CSPSRWGLAPNYGYTF	TGCAGTCCTAGTAGATGGGGACTAGCCCCTAACTATGGCTACACCTTC
-	few	14	TRBV12-3/TRBV12-4	TRBJ1-2	CASSLTRTNYGYTF	TGTGCCAGCAGTTTAACACGGACGAACTATGGCTACACCTTC
TRBD2	many	14	TRBV7-8	TRBJ2-7	CASSFAGGTYEQYF	TGTGCCAGCAGCTTCGCGGGAGGTACTTACGAGCAGTACTTC
TRBD2	many	15	TRBV7-9	TRBJ2-7	CASSALAGGTYEQYF	TGTGCCAGCAGTGCCCTAGCGGGAGGGACCTACGAGCAGTACTTC
-	many	17	TRBV15	TRBJ1-2	CATSRDGAGQRSYGYTF	TGTGCCACCAGCAGAGATGGGGCAGGGCAGAGGAGCTATGGCTACACCTTC
-	many	11	TRBV7-2	TRBJ1-1	CASSLGGEAFF	TGTGCCAGCAGCTTAGGGGGCGAAGCTTTCTTT
TRBD1	few	18	TRBV12-3/TRBV12-4	TRBJ1-3	CASSFLIGQEISGNTIYF	TGTGCCAGCAGTTTCCTAATAGGACAGGAGATTTCTGGAAACACCATATATTTT
TRBD1	-	15	TRBV29-1	TRBJ1-2	CSVPDQDRANYGYTF	TGCAGCGTGCCCGACCAGGACAGGGCTAACTATGGCTACACCTTC
-	-	17	TRBV29-1	TRBJ1-1	CSVAYRARPGKNTEAFF	TGCAGCGTCGCCTACAGGGCGCGACCAGGGAAGAACACTGAAGCTTTCTTT
-	few	14	TRBV3-1	TRBJ1-6	CASSQATANSPLHF	TGTGCCAGCAGCCAAGCGACAGCTAATTCACCTCTCCACTTT
-	-	14	TRBV20-1	TRBJ2-5	CSASPLGVQETQYF	TGCAGTGCTAGCCCCCTGGGGGTCCAAGAGACCCAGTACTTC
-	once	12	TRBV20-1	TRBJ1-5	CSAKQGWQPQHF	TGCAGTGCTAAACAGGGCTGGCAGCCCCAGCATTTT
TRBD1	many	16	TRBV2	TRBJ2-7	CASRDRGLTLSYEQYF	TGTGCCAGCCGAGACAGGGGGCTCACCCTCTCCTACGAGCAGTACTTC
TRBD1	few	16	TRBV5-4	TRBJ1-2	CASSLMGGTGIYGYTF	TGTGCCAGCAGCTTGATGGGCGGGACAGGCATCTATGGCTACACCTTC
-	-	15	TRBV7-8	TRBJ1-1	CASSLTFRQVPTAFF	TGTGCCAGCAGCTTAACCTTTCGACAGGTCCCCACAGCTTTCTTT
-	many	19	TRBV24-1	TRBJ1-5	CATSDPTVPGVSGNQPQHF	TGTGCCACCAGTGATCCAACAGTACCTGGGGTGTCGGGCAATCAGCCCCAGCATTTT
-	few	16	TRBV19	TRBJ2-2	CASSSIGIPNTGELFF	TGTGCCAGTAGTTCGATAGGGATCCCGAACACCGGGGAGCTGTTTTTT